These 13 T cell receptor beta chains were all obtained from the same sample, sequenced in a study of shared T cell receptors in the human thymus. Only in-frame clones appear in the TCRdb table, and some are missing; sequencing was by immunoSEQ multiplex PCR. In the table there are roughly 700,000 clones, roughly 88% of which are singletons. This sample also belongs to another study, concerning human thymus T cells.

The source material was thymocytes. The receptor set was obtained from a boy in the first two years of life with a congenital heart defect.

This chain's CDR3 is CASNPVSGRARETQYF. CDR3 in DNA: TGTGCCAGCAATCCCGTCAGCGGGAGGGCCCGAGAGACCCAGTACTTC. The rearrangement uses TRBV27 and TRBJ2-5; 10 bases are a match to TRBD2. There are 16 residues in the CDR3. Germline trimming cut 7 bases from V and 4 bases from J; bases unmatched to any gene: 12. Germline CDR1 MNHEY, CDR2 SMNVEV (reference sequence).

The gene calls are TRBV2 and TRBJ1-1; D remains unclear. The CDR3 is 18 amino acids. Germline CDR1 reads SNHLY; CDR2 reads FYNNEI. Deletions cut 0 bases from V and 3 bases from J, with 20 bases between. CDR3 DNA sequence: TGTGCCAGCAGTGAAGCGGCGTCAGAGGCCCCTTCGGACACTGAAGCTTTCTTT. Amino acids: CASSEAASEAPSDTEAFF.

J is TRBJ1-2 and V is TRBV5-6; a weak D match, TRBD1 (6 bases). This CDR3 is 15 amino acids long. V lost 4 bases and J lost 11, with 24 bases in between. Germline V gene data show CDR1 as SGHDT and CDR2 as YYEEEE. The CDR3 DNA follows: TGTGCCAGCAGCCTGAACCGGGACACAAAACCCGTGTACACCTTC. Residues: CASSLNRDTKPVYTF. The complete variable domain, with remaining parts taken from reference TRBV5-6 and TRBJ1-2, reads DAGVTQSPTHLIKTRGQQVTLRCSPKSGHDTVSWYQQALGQGPQFIFQYYEEEERQRGNFPDRFSGHQFPNYSSELNVNALLLGDSALYLCASSLNRDTKPVYTFGSGTRLTVV.

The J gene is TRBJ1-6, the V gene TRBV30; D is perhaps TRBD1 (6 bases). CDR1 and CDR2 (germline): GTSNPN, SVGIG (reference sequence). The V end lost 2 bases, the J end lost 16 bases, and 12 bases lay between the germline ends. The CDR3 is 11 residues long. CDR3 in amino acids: CAWSYDRTLHF. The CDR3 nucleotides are TGTGCCTGGAGTTATGACAGGACGCTCCACTTT.

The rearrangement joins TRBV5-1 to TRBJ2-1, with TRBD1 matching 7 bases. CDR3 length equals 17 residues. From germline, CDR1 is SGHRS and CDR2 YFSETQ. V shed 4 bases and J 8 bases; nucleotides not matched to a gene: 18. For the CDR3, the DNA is TGCGCCAGCAGCACGTCTACAGGGGTCACCCCTGGCCATGAGCAGTTCTTC. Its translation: CASSTSTGVTPGHEQFF.

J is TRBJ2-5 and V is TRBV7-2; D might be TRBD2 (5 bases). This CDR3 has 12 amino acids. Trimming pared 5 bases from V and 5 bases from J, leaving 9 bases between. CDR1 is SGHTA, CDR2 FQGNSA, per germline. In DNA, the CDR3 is TGTGCCAGCAGCACCGAGGGCGAGACCCAGTACTTC. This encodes CASSTEGETQYF.

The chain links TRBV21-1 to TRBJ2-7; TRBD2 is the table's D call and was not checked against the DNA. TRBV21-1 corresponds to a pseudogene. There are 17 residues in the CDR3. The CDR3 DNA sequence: TGTGCCAGCAGCATATTCACAGAGCGGGAGGGCCCCTACGAGCAGTACTTC. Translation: CASSIFTEREGPYEQYF.

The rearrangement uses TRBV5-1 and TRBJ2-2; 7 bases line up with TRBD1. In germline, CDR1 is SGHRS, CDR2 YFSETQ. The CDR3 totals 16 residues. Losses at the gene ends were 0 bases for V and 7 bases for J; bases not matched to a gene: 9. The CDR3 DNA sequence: TGCGCCAGCAGCTTGGAAGGAAGGGGGCACGGCGGGGAGCTGTTTTTT. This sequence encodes CASSLEGRGHGGELFF.

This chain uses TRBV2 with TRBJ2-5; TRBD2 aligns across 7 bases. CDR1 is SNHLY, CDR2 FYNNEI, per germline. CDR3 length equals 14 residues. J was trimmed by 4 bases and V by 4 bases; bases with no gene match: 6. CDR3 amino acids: CASSVMRESETQYF. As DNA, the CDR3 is TGTGCCAGCAGTGTAATGCGGGAGTCAGAGACCCAGTACTTC.

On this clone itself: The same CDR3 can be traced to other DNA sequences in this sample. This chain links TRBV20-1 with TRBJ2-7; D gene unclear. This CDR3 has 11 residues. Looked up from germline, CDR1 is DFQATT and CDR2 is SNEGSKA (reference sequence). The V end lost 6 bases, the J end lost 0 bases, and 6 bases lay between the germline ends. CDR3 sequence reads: CSAEDSYEQYF. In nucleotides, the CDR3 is TGCAGTGCCGAGGACTCCTACGAGCAGTACTTC.

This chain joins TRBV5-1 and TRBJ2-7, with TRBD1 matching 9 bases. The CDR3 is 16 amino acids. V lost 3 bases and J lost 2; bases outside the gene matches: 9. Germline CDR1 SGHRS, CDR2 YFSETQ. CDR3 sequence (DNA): TGCGCCAGCAGCTCCAAATCGGACAGGGGTCCCTACGAGCAGTACTTC. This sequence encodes CASSSKSDRGPYEQYF.

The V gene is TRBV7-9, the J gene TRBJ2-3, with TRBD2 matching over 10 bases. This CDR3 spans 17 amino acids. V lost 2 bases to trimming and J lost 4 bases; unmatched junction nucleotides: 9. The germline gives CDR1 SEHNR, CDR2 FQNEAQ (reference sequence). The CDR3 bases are TGTGCCAGCAGCTTAAGTCAGCGGGAGGGGGATCCAGATACGCAGTATTTT. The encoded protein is CASSLSQREGDPDTQYF.

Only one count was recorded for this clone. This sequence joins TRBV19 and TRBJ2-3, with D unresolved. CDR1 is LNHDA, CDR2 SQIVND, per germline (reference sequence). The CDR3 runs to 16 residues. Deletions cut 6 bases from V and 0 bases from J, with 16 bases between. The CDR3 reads CASSVGADSSTDTQYF. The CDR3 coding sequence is TGTGCCAGTAGCGTTGGCGCGGATAGTAGCACAGATACGCAGTATTTT.